A single sample is the source of the 29 T cell receptor beta chains below, sequenced in a study of shared clonotypes between healthy human individuals. TCRdb's table, derived via immunoSEQ multiplex PCR, lists solely in-frame clones and lacks some. This sample yields about 2 million clones, of which less than 95% are seen a single time; about 1.1% belongs to the top ten. Terminally differentiated effector memory CD45RA+ cells were left out of the naive CD8 fraction, which was CD45RO-negative and positively selected for CCR7. Material: naive CD8+ T cells sorted from blood. These receptors were obtained from a man aged 18 to 30 in good health.

This chain uses TRBV4-2 with TRBJ1-2; D is possibly TRBD1 (5 bases). The length of the CDR3 is 16 residues. Looked up from germline, CDR1 is LGHNA and CDR2 is YNFKEQ. V lost 1 base and J lost 0, with 12 bases in between. The CDR3 bases are TGTGCCAGCAGCCAAGCATCCGGGGCTCCTAACTATGGCTACACCTTC. Amino acid sequence: CASSQASGAPNYGYTF.

The genes are TRBV10-2 and TRBJ1-5, with D maybe TRBD1 (6 bases). The CDR3 extends over 14 amino acids. The ends were cut back, 0 bases at V and 5 bases at J, with 8 bases in the middle. CDR1 and CDR2 (germline): WSHSY, SAAADI. CDR3 sequence: CASSESGAYQPQHF. The CDR3, as DNA: TGCGCCAGCAGTGAGTCGGGGGCATATCAGCCCCAGCATTTT.

This rearrangement joins TRBV27 to TRBJ1-2, with D maybe TRBD1 (6 bases). The V end lost 8 bases, the J end lost 4 bases, and 17 bases lay between the germline ends. The CDR3 consists of 14 residues. Germline CDR1 reads MNHEY; CDR2 reads SMNVEV (reference sequence). The CDR3 protein is CASQPLGGAYGYTF. The CDR3 DNA is TGTGCCAGCCAGCCCCTCGGGGGGGCCTATGGCTACACCTTC.

In the case of this clone: Other nucleotide sequences from this sample produce the same CDR3. The V and J genes are TRBV5-1 and TRBJ2-3, with D unresolved. The CDR3 consists of 12 residues. The V and J ends lost 1 base and 6 bases respectively, with 6 bases between them. The germline gives CDR1 SGHRS, CDR2 YFSETQ. The CDR3 DNA reads as TGCGCCAGCAGCTTGCGCCCGGATACGCAGTATTTT. It encodes CASSLRPDTQYF.

V and J are TRBV29-1 and TRBJ2-1; D gene ambiguous. The V gene's germline CDR1 is SQVTM and CDR2 ANQGSEA. With 7 bases removed from V and 3 bases from J, the gap between germline ends came to 7 bases. This CDR3 spans 11 amino acids. The CDR3 here is CSALFYNEQFF. CDR3 sequence (DNA): TGCAGCGCATTATTCTACAATGAGCAGTTCTTC.

This sequence joins TRBV14 and TRBJ1-6, with D unresolved. Trimming shortened V by 0 bases and J by 9 bases, and 12 bases separated the two germline ends. Germline CDR1 SGHDN, CDR2 FVKESK. CDR3 length: 15 residues. CDR3 amino acids: CASSQDPGPGSPLHF. The CDR3 DNA follows: TGTGCCAGCAGCCAAGATCCCGGGCCGGGTTCACCCCTCCACTTT.

The genes are TRBV4-3 and TRBJ1-1; D perhaps matches TRBD1 (5 bases). Trimming removed 0 bases from V and 4 bases from J, with 12 bases in between. This CDR3 region has 15 residues. CDR1 is LGHNA and CDR2 is YSLEER in the germline V gene. This CDR3 reads CASSQDKWGTTEAFF. CDR3 coding DNA: TGCGCCAGCAGCCAAGATAAGTGGGGGACCACTGAAGCTTTCTTT.

This clone has just one count. V and J are TRBV5-6 and TRBJ2-4; perhaps D is TRBD1 or TRBD2 (5 bases each). V was trimmed by 1 base and J by 8 bases, leaving 16 bases between them. The CDR3 sequence is 15 residues long. CDR1 SGHDT and CDR2 YYEEEE come from the germline V gene. CDR3 amino acids: CASSLSLEGPDIQYF. The CDR3 bases are TGTGCCAGCAGCTTGTCGCTTGAGGGGCCGGACATTCAGTACTTC.

The chain recombines TRBV5-1 with TRBJ2-2; D ambiguous. CDR1 is SGHRS and CDR2 is YFSETQ in the germline V gene. V lost 1 base, J lost 1 base, and 5 bases lay in between. The CDR3 runs to 14 residues. This CDR3 is CASSLRQNTGELFF. The CDR3 nucleotides read TGCGCCAGCAGCTTGCGGCAGAACACCGGGGAGCTGTTTTTT. Full variable domain (remainder filled in from reference TRBV5-1 and TRBJ2-2): KAGVTQTPRYLIKTRGQQVTLSCSPISGHRSVSWYQQTPGQGLQFLFEYFSETQRNKGNFPGRFSGRQFSNSRSEMNVSTLELGDSALYLCASSLRQNTGELFFGEGSRLTVL.

V and J are TRBV15 and TRBJ2-2; D is perhaps TRBD1 or TRBD2 (6 bases each). The V end was cut by 0 bases, the J end by 7 bases, with 12 bases between. The CDR3 runs 15 residues. Germline CDR1 LNHNV, CDR2 YYDKDF (reference sequence). The CDR3 loop is CATSRDWGAGGELFF. CDR3 DNA sequence: TGTGCCACCAGCAGAGATTGGGGGGCCGGCGGGGAGCTGTTTTTT.

Concerning this clone itself: The same CDR3 arises from other DNA sequences in this sample as well. The CDR3 loop reads CASSVGASYEQYF. The CDR3 bases are TGTGCCAGCAGCGTAGGGGCTTCCTACGAGCAGTACTTC. The chain links TRBV9 to TRBJ2-7, with unresolved D. Germline V gene data show CDR1 as SGDLS and CDR2 as YYNGEE. The V end lost 0 bases, the J end lost 1 base, and 5 bases lay between the germline ends. CDR3 size: 13 residues. Filled out from reference TRBV9 and TRBJ2-7, the complete variable domain reads DSGVTQTPKHLITATGQRVTLRCSPRSGDLSVYWYQQSLDQGLQFLIQYYNGEERAKGNILERFSAQQFPDLHSELNLSSLELGDSALYFCASSVGASYEQYFGPGTRLTVT.

This clone has just a few counts. Other DNA sequences in the same sample also yield this CDR3. The chain has TRBV30 and TRBJ2-7; 7 bases match TRBD1. The CDR3 is made up of 11 amino acids. Trimming took 5 bases from V and 3 from J; bases not matched to a gene: 1. Looked up from germline, CDR1 is GTSNPN and CDR2 is SVGIG (reference sequence). The CDR3 bases are TGTGCCTGGGACAGGGACTACGAGCAGTACTTC. Translation: CAWDRDYEQYF.

The CDR3 loop is CASSQVKDNYEQYF. The CDR3 DNA sequence: TGCGCCAGCAGCCAAGTCAAAGACAACTACGAGCAGTACTTC. The genes are TRBV4-1 and TRBJ2-7; D is undetermined. Germline V gives CDR1 MGHRA, CDR2 YSYEKL. The CDR3 consists of 14 residues. Deletions cut 1 base from V and 3 bases from J, with 10 bases between.

The sample holds one count of this clone. The sample holds other DNA sequences that translate to the same CDR3. The rearrangement joins TRBV15 to TRBJ2-2, with a weak D call TRBD1 (6 bases). The CDR3 consists of 14 residues. The V and J ends lost 5 bases and 1 base respectively, with 8 bases between them. Germline CDR1 reads LNHNV; CDR2 reads YYDKDF (reference sequence). CDR3 DNA: TGTGCCACCAGCCGGACAGAGAACACCGGGGAGCTGTTTTTT. Encoded protein: CATSRTENTGELFF. Complete variable domain (other parts from reference TRBV15 and TRBJ2-2): DAMVIQNPRYQVTQFGKPVTLSCSQTLNHNVMYWYQQKSSQAPKLLFHYYDKDFNNEADTPDNFQSRRPNTSFCFLDIRSPGLGDTAMYLCATSRTENTGELFFGEGSRLTVL.

The rearrangement joins TRBV7-3 to TRBJ2-1, with D perhaps given as TRBD1 or TRBD2 (6 bases each). Germline CDR1 and CDR2: SGHTA and FQGTGA. V lost 1 base to trimming and J lost 4 bases, with 20 bases between them. CDR3 size: 18 residues. In DNA, the CDR3 is TGTGCCAGCAGCTTAAGAGGGGGAGGCCTAAAAGAGTACAATGAGCAGTTCTTC. This translates into CASSLRGGGLKEYNEQFF. The variable domain in full, completed from reference TRBV7-3 and TRBJ2-1, reads GAGVSQTPSNKVTEKGKYVELRCDPISGHTALYWYRQSLGQGPEFLIYFQGTGAADDSGLPNDRFFAVRPEGSVSTLKIQRTERGDSAVYLCASSLRGGGLKEYNEQFFGPGTRLTVL.

J is TRBJ1-1 and V is TRBV6-5; D remains ambiguous. Germline lookup yields CDR1 MNHEY and CDR2 SVGAGI. Trimming removed 0 bases at V and 6 bases at J, with 14 bases between. There are 15 residues in the CDR3. CDR3 coding DNA: TGTGCCAGCAGTTACTCGAACCTCCCATCCTCTGAAGCTTTCTTT. Its translation is CASSYSNLPSSEAFF.

The V gene is TRBV5-4, the J gene TRBJ2-3; 9 nucleotides match TRBD1. Trimming at V came to 4 bases and at J to 3 bases, leaving 6 bases not matched to a gene. This CDR3 has 15 amino acids. Germline-derived CDR1 and CDR2 are SGHNT and YYREEE (reference sequence). The CDR3 nucleotides read TGTGCCAGCAGCCCGGGACAGGGAGGGACAGATACGCAGTATTTT. Translation gives CASSPGQGGTDTQYF.

This chain links TRBV18 with TRBJ2-7; D is ambiguous. V was trimmed by 3 bases and J by 3 bases, leaving 9 bases between them. CDR1 is KGHSH, CDR2 LQKENI, per germline. The CDR3 spans 13 residues. This CDR3 is CASSPDGYYEQYF. DNA for the CDR3: TGTGCCAGCTCACCGGACGGATACTACGAGCAGTACTTC.

This sequence joins TRBV5-1 and TRBJ1-1; possible D gene TRBD1, 6 bases. The germline V and J ends were trimmed by 0 bases and 7 bases, with 10 bases remaining between them. The CDR3 runs 13 residues. The germline gives CDR1 SGHRS, CDR2 YFSETQ. CDR3 bases: TGCGCCAGCAGCTTGGTTAGGGGGGATGAAGCTTTCTTT. It is translated as CASSLVRGDEAFF. Full variable domain (outside the CDR3, taken from reference TRBV5-1 and TRBJ1-1): KAGVTQTPRYLIKTRGQQVTLSCSPISGHRSVSWYQQTPGQGLQFLFEYFSETQRNKGNFPGRFSGRQFSNSRSEMNVSTLELGDSALYLCASSLVRGDEAFFGQGTRLTVV.

The chain has TRBV28 and TRBJ1-2; perhaps TRBD1 as D (5 bases). V was trimmed by 9 bases and J by 6 bases, leaving 17 bases between them. The CDR3 totals 13 residues. Germline assignment: CDR1 MDHEN and CDR2 SYDVKM. CDR3 sequence: CASEMGHFNGYTF. The CDR3, as DNA: TGTGCCAGTGAGATGGGGCATTTCAATGGCTACACCTTC.

The CDR3 coding sequence is TGCGCCAGCAGCTTTAATTTGCCGGGACTAGCCTACGAGCAGTACTTC. Translating it yields CASSFNLPGLAYEQYF. V is TRBV4-1 and J is TRBJ2-7; TRBD2 aligns across 8 bases. CDR3 length: 16 amino acids. Trimming took 5 bases from V and 2 from J; bases not matched to a gene: 11. The germline gives CDR1 MGHRA, CDR2 YSYEKL.

The chain is built from TRBV9 and TRBJ2-1, with 7 positions matching TRBD2. Germline V gene lookup returns CDR1 SGDLS and CDR2 YYNGEE. The CDR3 totals 12 residues. The junction had 8 bases not matched to a gene; V was cut back by 7 bases and J by 10 bases. The CDR3 sequence: CASDDGGGEQFF. The CDR3 nucleotides are TGTGCCAGCGACGATGGGGGAGGGGAGCAGTTCTTC.

V and J are TRBV9 and TRBJ2-3; the D gene is possibly TRBD2 (5 bases). Trimming shortened V by 3 bases and J by 6 bases, and 17 bases separated the two germline ends. This CDR3 region has 15 residues. Per germline, CDR1 SGDLS and CDR2 YYNGEE. The CDR3 loop reads CASSAGLRLPDTQYF. As DNA, the CDR3 is TGTGCCAGCAGCGCGGGCCTGAGACTACCGGATACGCAGTATTTT.

The chain carries TRBV4-1 and TRBJ1-2, with D possibly matching TRBD1 (5 bases). V lost 1 base to trimming and J lost 0 bases, with 12 bases between them. This CDR3 region has 16 residues. The V gene's germline CDR1 is MGHRA and CDR2 YSYEKL. The CDR3 bases are TGCGCCAGCAGCCAAGTTTCCGGGGGTCCTAACTATGGCTACACCTTC. It codes for CASSQVSGGPNYGYTF.

Regarding this clone: The junction departs from the called germline gene at one end, perhaps through a read error. The V call is TRBV7-9, the J call TRBJ2-5; TRBD2 is a possible D gene (6 bases). Germline lookup yields CDR1 SEHNR and CDR2 FQNEAQ (reference sequence). The CDR3 is 15 amino acids. DNA of the CDR3: TGTGCCAGCAGTTCTTACGGGGGTAAACAAGGGACCCAGTACTTC. Its translation: CASSSYGGKQGTQYF.

This clone was counted between two and nine times. The chain has TRBV4-1 and TRBJ2-2; 7 bases agree with TRBD1. Germline trimming cut 1 base from V and 1 base from J; bases unmatched to any gene: 12. The CDR3 sequence is 19 residues long. Germline loops: CDR1 MGHRA, CDR2 YSYEKL. This CDR3 reads CASSQGKGAFPMNTGELFF. DNA for the CDR3: TGCGCCAGCAGCCAAGGCAAGGGGGCCTTCCCGATGAACACCGGGGAGCTGTTTTTT.

This sequence joins TRBV27 and TRBJ2-2; 7 bases are shared with TRBD1. After removal of 5 bases from V and 4 bases from J, the junction contained 7 bases not matched to a gene. Germline lookup yields CDR1 MNHEY and CDR2 SMNVEV (reference sequence). The CDR3 runs to 15 residues. This CDR3 reads CASSLGTELTGELFF. As DNA, the CDR3 is TGTGCCAGCAGTCTAGGGACAGAACTCACCGGGGAGCTGTTTTTT.

The chain links TRBV7-9 to TRBJ2-7; D possibly corresponds to TRBD1 (5 bases). Germline V gives CDR1 SEHNR, CDR2 FQNEAQ (reference sequence). This CDR3 comprises 13 residues. V was clipped by 6 bases and J by 6 bases, with 15 bases between them. CDR3 sequence: CASSPGQGSEQYF. The DNA for the CDR3 is TGTGCCAGCAGTCCCGGCCAGGGTTCCGAGCAGTACTTC.

This chain joins TRBV10-2 and TRBJ2-3; D call uncertain. Germline CDR1 and CDR2: WSHSY and SAAADI. V was clipped by 7 bases and J by 0 bases, with 14 bases between them. This CDR3 region has 15 residues. For the CDR3, the DNA is TGCGCCAGCACCCTTCCTGGCGAGAGCACAGATACGCAGTATTTT. It encodes CASTLPGESTDTQYF.